The entry that follows covers one T cell receptor beta chain sequence. Its specificity is unknown. The CDR3 runs to 15 residues. J lost 4 bases, V lost 4 bases, and 6 bases had no gene match. Germline CDR1 reads SEHNR; CDR2 reads FQNEAQ (reference sequence). This specimen belongs to a study of cytomegalovirus exposure and HLA in healthy donors. Study summary: Of the donors genotyped, approximately 400 in all, 75% to 85% fell in the Caucasian-associated ancestry cluster.

The PCR was carried out with 60 Vbeta primers and 13 Jbeta primers. Here immunoSEQ multiplex PCR was the method, and the copy in TCRdb shows in-frame clones only, minus some. The top ten hold roughly 7.3% of the sample, which has over 100,000 clones, approximately 74% seen once. Study-level findings and limits: Cytomegalovirus association was assigned to around 150 TCR beta chains. The authors assumed roughly uniform sequencing depth across donors for presence/absence analyses.

V and J are TRBV7-9 and TRBJ1-4, with 7 bases fitting TRBD1. The source of this sequence is a male donor in good health and CMV-seronegative. The sample was PBMCs. The DNA for the CDR3 is TGTGCCAGCAGCTCGTGGGACAGACTTAATGAAAAACTGTTTTTT. Translated, it gives CASSSWDRLNEKLFF.